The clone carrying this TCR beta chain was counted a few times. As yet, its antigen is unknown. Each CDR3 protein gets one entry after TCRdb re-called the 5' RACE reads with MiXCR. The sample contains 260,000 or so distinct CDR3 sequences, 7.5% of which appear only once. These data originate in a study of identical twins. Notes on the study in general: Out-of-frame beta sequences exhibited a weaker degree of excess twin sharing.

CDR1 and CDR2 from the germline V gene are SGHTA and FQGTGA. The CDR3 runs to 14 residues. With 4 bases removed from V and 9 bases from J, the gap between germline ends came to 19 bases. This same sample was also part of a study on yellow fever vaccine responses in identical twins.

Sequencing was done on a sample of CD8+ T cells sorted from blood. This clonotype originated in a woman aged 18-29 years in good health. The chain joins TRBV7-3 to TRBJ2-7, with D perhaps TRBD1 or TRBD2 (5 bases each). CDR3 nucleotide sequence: TGTGCCAGCAGCTCTGGGACCGGGGTTCAGGTGCAGTACTTC. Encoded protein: CASSSGTGVQVQYF.